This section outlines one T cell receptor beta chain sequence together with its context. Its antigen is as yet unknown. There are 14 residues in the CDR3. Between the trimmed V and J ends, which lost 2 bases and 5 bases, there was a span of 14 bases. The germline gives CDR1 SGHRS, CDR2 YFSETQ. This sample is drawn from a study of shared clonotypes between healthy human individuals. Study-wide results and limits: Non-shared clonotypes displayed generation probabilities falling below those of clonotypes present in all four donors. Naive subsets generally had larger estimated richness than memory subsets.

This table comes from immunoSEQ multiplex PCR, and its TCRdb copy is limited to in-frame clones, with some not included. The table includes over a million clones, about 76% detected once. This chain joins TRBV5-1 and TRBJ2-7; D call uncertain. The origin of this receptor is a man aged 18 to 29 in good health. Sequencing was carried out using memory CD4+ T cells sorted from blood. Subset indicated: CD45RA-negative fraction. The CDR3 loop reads CASSFSAGGDEQYF. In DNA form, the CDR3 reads TGCGCCAGCAGCTTCTCTGCCGGCGGAGACGAGCAGTACTTC.